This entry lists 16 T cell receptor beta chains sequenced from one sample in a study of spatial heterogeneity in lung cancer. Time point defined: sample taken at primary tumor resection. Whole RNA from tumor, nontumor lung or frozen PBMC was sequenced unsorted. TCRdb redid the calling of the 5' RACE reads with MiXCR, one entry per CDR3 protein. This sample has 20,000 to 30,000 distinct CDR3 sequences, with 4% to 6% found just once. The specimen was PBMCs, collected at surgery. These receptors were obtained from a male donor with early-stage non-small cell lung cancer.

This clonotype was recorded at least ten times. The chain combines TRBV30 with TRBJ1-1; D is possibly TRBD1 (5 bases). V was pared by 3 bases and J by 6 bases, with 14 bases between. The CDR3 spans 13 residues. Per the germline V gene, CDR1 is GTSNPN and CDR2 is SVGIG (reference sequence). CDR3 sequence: CAWSRDGPSEAFF. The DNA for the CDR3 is TGTGCCTGGAGCCGGGACGGACCCTCTGAAGCTTTCTTT. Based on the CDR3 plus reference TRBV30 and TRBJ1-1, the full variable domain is SQTIHQWPATLVQPVGSPLSLECTVEGTSNPNLYWYRQAAGRGLQLLFYSVGIGQISSEVPQNLSASRPQDRQFILSSKKLLLSDSGFYLCAWSRDGPSEAFFGQGTRLTVV.

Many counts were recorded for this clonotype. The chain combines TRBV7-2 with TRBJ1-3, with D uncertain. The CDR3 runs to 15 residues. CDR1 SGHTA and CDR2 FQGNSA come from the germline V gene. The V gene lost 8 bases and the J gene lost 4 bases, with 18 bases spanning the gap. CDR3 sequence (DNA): TGTGCCAGCTTAGACGGACCGGGTCGCGGAAACACCATATATTTT. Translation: CASLDGPGRGNTIYF.

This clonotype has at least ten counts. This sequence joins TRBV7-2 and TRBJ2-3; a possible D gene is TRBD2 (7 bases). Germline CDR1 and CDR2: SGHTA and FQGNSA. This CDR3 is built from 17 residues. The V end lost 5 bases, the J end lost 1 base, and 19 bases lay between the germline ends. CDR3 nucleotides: TGTGCCAGCAGCAATAAGTGGGGGGGCTGGGGCACAGATACGCAGTATTTT. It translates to CASSNKWGGWGTDTQYF.

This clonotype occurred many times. CDR3 nucleotides: TGTGCCAGCAGAAACAGGGATGGTATTTCACCCCTCCACTTT. It codes for CASRNRDGISPLHF. V is TRBV12-3 or TRBV12-4 and J is TRBJ1-6; weak D call: TRBD1 (6 bases). The CDR3 extends over 14 amino acids. V was trimmed by 6 bases and J by 9 bases, leaving 15 bases between them.

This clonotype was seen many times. The CDR3 DNA sequence: TGTGCCAGCAGCCAAGGAGGGGGCGGCCGTGAATATGGCTACACCTTC. This translates into CASSQGGGGREYGYTF. The rearrangement uses TRBV4-2 and TRBJ1-2; TRBD1 matches at 7 bases. The germline V gene encodes CDR1 LGHNA and CDR2 YNFKEQ. The CDR3 is made up of 16 amino acids. The V and J ends lost 1 base and 5 bases, in that order; junction bases with no gene match: 10.

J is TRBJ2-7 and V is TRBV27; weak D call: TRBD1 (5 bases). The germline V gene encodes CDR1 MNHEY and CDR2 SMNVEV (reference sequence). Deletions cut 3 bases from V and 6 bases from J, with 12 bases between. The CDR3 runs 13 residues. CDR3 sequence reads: CASSFYTGSEQYF. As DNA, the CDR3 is TGTGCCAGCAGTTTCTACACAGGCTCCGAGCAGTACTTC.

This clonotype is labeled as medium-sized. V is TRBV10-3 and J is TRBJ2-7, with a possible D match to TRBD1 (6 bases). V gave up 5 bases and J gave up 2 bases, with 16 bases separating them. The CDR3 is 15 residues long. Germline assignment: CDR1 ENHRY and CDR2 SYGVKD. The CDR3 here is CAISLSGHTTYEQYF. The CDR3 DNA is TGTGCCATCAGTCTTTCGGGACACACGACCTACGAGCAGTACTTC.

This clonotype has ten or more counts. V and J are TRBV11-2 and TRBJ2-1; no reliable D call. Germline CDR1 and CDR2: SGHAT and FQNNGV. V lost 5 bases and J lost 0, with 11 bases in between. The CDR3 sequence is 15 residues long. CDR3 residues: CASSPVGISYNEQFF. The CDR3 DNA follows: TGTGCCAGCAGCCCCGTCGGTATCTCCTACAATGAGCAGTTCTTC.

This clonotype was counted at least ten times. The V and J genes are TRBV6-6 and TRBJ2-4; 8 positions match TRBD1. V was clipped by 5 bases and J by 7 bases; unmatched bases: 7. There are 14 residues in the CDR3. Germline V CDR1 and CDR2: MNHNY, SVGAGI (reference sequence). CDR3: CASSKTGGRNIQYF. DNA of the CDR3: TGTGCCAGCAGTAAAACAGGGGGAAGGAACATTCAGTACTTC.

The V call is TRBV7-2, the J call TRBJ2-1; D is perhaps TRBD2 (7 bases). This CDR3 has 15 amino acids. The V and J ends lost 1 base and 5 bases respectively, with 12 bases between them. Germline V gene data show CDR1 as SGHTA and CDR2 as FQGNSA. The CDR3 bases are TGTGCCAGCAGCTTAGAGGGGGGGAGGAACAATGAGCAGTTCTTC. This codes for CASSLEGGRNNEQFF.

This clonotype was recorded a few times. This CDR3 reads CSARDHAGSKYEQYF. In nucleotides, the CDR3 is TGCAGTGCTAGAGATCATGCGGGCAGTAAGTACGAGCAGTACTTC. The chain employs TRBV20-1 and TRBJ2-7; D is perhaps TRBD2 (5 bases). The CDR3 totals 15 residues. From germline, CDR1 is DFQATT and CDR2 SNEGSKA (reference sequence). The ends were cut back, 0 bases at V and 4 bases at J, with 16 bases in the middle.

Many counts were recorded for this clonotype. The CDR3 coding sequence is TGCGCCAGCAGCCCCTCCGCCCCGAGGGAGCTGTTTTTT. It translates to CASSPSAPRELFF. The chain recombines TRBV5-1 with TRBJ2-2, with D uncertain. This CDR3 is 13 amino acids long. Trimming removed 4 bases at V and 9 bases at J, with 13 bases between. Germline CDR1 reads SGHRS; CDR2 reads YFSETQ.

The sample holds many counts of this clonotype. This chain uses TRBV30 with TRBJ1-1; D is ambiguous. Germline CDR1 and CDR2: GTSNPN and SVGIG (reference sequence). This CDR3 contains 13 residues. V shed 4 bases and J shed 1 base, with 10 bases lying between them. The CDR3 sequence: CAWTRTANTEAFF. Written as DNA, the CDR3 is TGTGCCTGGACCAGGACGGCGAACACTGAAGCTTTCTTT.

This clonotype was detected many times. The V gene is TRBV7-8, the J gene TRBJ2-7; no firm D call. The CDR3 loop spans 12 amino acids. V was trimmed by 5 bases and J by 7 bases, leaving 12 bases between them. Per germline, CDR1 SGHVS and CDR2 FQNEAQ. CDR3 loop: CASSRQVREQYF. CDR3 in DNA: TGTGCCAGCAGCCGACAAGTGAGGGAGCAGTACTTC.

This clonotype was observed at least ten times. CDR3 in DNA: TGTGCCAGCTCACCAACGATGGGAGGCGGCACTGAAGCTTTCTTT. Translating it yields CASSPTMGGGTEAFF. The chain uses TRBV18 and TRBJ1-1; D unresolved. Germline CDR1 and CDR2: KGHSH and LQKENI. The CDR3 is made up of 15 amino acids. V dropped 2 bases and J dropped 4 bases, with 14 bases sitting between them.

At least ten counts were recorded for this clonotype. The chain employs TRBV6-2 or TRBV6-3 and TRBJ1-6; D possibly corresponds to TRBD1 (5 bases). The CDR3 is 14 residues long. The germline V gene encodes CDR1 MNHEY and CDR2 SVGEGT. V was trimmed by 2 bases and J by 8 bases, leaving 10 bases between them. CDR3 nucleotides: TGTGCCAGCAGTTACGCCAGGGTGGATTCACCCCTCCACTTT. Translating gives CASSYARVDSPLHF.